The entry that follows covers one T cell receptor (beta chain) sequence. The sample comes from a study of blood T cell repertoires in COVID-19. Study-wide context: In each case, the material was cDNA or gDNA derived from T cells, B-cell-depleted T cells, or PBMCs.

In the authors' methods: For nucleated cells, counts were estimated from reference gene primer amplification. The table came from immunoSEQ multiplex PCR; TCRdb's copy has only in-frame clones and leaves some out. The V and J calls and clone size come from that table; D and trimming were worked out from the DNA. The data show under 200,000 clones, with approximately 83% seen just once and roughly 8.2% held by the top ten. Germline V gives CDR1 SGHAT, CDR2 FQNNGV. CDR3 length: 15 amino acids. The V gene end was trimmed by 4 bases and the J gene end by 6 bases; junction bases not matched to a gene: 5. This clonotype originated in a man aged 55 to 70 with acute or convalescent COVID-19. V and J are TRBV11-2 and TRBJ1-6; the match to TRBD1 covers 8 bases. The sample was peripheral blood. The CDR3 sequence is CASSSRTGSNSPLHF. The CDR3 DNA is TGTGCCAGCAGCTCACGGACAGGGAGTAATTCACCCCTCCACTTT.